These 17 T cell receptor beta chains originate from one sample sequenced in a study of cytomegalovirus exposure and HLA in healthy donors. This PCR relied on a set of 60 Vbeta primers and 13 Jbeta primers. The data were produced by immunoSEQ multiplex PCR, yet TCRdb's version contains in-frame clones alone and is incomplete. The table has 200,000 or so clones, 81% seen once. Sequenced material: PBMCs. Every receptor here comes from a man aged 50 to 59 in good health and CMV-seronegative.

This chain links TRBV29-1 with TRBJ2-7; maybe TRBD2 (7 bases). The V end was cut by 3 bases, the J end by 2 bases, with 8 bases between. This CDR3 contains 12 residues. Germline values: CDR1 SQVTM, CDR2 ANQGSEA. The CDR3 coding sequence is TGCAGCGTTGACGGGGGGCCCTACGAGCAGTACTTC. This translates into CSVDGGPYEQYF.

The chain couples TRBV2 to TRBJ1-1; 10 bases map to TRBD1. J was trimmed by 5 bases and V by 8 bases; bases with no gene match: 8. CDR3 length: 14 residues. Germline CDR1 SNHLY, CDR2 FYNNEI. The CDR3 bases are TGTGCCAGCTTGGGGGGGACAGGGGAAACTGAAGCTTTCTTT. It translates to CASLGGTGETEAFF. Together with reference TRBV2 and TRBJ1-1, the CDR3 gives the full variable domain: EPEVTQTPSHQVTQMGQEVILRCVPISNHLYFYWYRQILGQKVEFLVSFYNNEISEKSEIFDDQFSVERPDGSNFTLKIRSTKLEDSAMYFCASLGGTGETEAFFGQGTRLTVV.

This chain uses TRBV19 with TRBJ1-3; 11 bases are shared with TRBD1. V trimming: 4 bases; J trimming: 3 bases; junction bases outside the gene matches: 8. The CDR3 length is 17 residues. Germline lookup yields CDR1 LNHDA and CDR2 SQIVND (reference sequence). The CDR3 nucleotides are TGTGCCAGTAGTAGGACAGGGGGCGATTCTTATGGAAACACCATATATTTT. It is translated as CASSRTGGDSYGNTIYF.

This clone has a handful of counts. This chain uses TRBV6-5 with TRBJ2-5, with D possibly being TRBD2 (6 bases). The CDR3 has 15 residues. Germline loops: CDR1 MNHEY, CDR2 SVGAGI. Trimming left V 4 bases short and J 6 bases short, with 18 bases between. The CDR3 coding sequence is TGTGCCAGCAGTTCGCTGGACGGGGGTATGAAGACCCAGTACTTC. Translated, it gives CASSSLDGGMKTQYF.

The V gene is TRBV7-9, the J gene TRBJ2-7; a possible D gene is TRBD2 (6 bases). V lost 5 bases and J 6 bases, leaving 20 bases between the germline ends. The CDR3 has 15 residues. Germline V gene sequence: CDR1 SEHNR, CDR2 FQNEAQ (reference sequence). The CDR3 DNA reads TGTGCCAGCAGCCTTAGCGGCGCGAACCCTTCCGAGCAGTACTTC. This translates into CASSLSGANPSEQYF.

The V call is TRBV18, the J call TRBJ1-1; 9 bases agree with TRBD1. Germline CDR1 reads KGHSH; CDR2 reads LQKENI. The CDR3 is made up of 15 amino acids. V lost 4 bases to trimming and J lost 1 base; unmatched junction nucleotides: 4. This CDR3 reads CASSRTGGRNTEAFF. In DNA form, the CDR3 reads TGTGCCAGCTCACGCACAGGGGGCAGGAACACTGAAGCTTTCTTT.

The table lists this clone with a count of one. The CDR3 DNA sequence: TGTGCCAGCAGCTTGGCGAGCCGTTCCTACGAGCAGTACTTC. Translated: CASSLASRSYEQYF. This rearrangement joins TRBV5-6 to TRBJ2-7; D unresolved. The germline gives CDR1 SGHDT, CDR2 YYEEEE. The V end was cut by 0 bases, the J end by 1 base, with 8 bases between. The CDR3 has 14 amino acids.

The DNA of the CDR3 is TGTGCCAGTAGTATTCTTCGGGGACAGGGGATGAACACTGAAGCTTTCTTT. This sequence encodes CASSILRGQGMNTEAFF. This chain joins TRBV19 and TRBJ1-1, with 10 bases lining up with TRBD1. V was pared by 3 bases and J by 0 bases, with 7 bases of the junction left unmatched. The CDR3 is 17 residues long. Germline CDR1 and CDR2: LNHDA and SQIVND (reference sequence).

This clone was recorded once. The chain's CDR3 is CATKQALAYNEQFF. In DNA, the CDR3 is TGTGCCACGAAACAGGCGCTCGCGTACAATGAGCAGTTCTTC. The V gene is TRBV10-3, the J gene TRBJ2-1; D is perhaps TRBD1 (5 bases). CDR1 is ENHRY and CDR2 is SYGVKD in the germline V gene. The CDR3 contains 14 residues. Trimming took 10 bases from V and 4 from J, leaving 17 bases between them.

This clone was seen more than once but under ten times. As DNA, the CDR3 is TGTGCCAGCAGCTCTCCCTTGAACACTGAAGCTTTCTTT. Residues: CASSSPLNTEAFF. The chain combines TRBV5-4 with TRBJ1-1; D not resolved. This CDR3 spans 13 amino acids. The V gene lost 3 bases and the J gene lost 0 bases, with 6 bases spanning the gap. Per germline, CDR1 SGHNT and CDR2 YYREEE (reference sequence).

CDR3 nucleotide sequence: TGTGCCAGCAGCTTTCGACAGAGAAATGAAAAACTGTTTTTT. Its translation is CASSFRQRNEKLFF. This chain uses TRBV11-2 with TRBJ1-4; tentative D call: TRBD1 (5 bases). The CDR3 has 14 residues. The germline V gene has CDR1 SGHAT and CDR2 FQNNGV. The ends were cut back, 3 bases at V and 5 bases at J, with 10 bases in the middle.

J is TRBJ2-5 and V is TRBV5-6; 7 nucleotides match TRBD1. The germline CDR1 and CDR2 sequences are SGHDT and YYEEEE. This CDR3 spans 14 amino acids. After removal of 2 bases from V and 6 bases from J, the junction contained 7 bases not matched to a gene. In nucleotides, the CDR3 is TGTGCCAGCAGCTTTCAGGGGGTGTCGAAGACCCAGTACTTC. This translates into CASSFQGVSKTQYF.

This clone has only one observation. The rearrangement links TRBV7-2 to TRBJ2-5, with 8 bases fitting TRBD2. J gave up 3 bases and V 7 bases, and 10 bases lay outside the gene matches. CDR1 is SGHTA and CDR2 is FQGNSA in the germline V gene. CDR3 size: 15 residues. The CDR3 region is CASTETSGAKETQYF. CDR3 nucleotide sequence: TGTGCCAGCACCGAAACTAGCGGAGCAAAAGAGACCCAGTACTTC.

J is TRBJ1-6 and V is TRBV12-5; 8 bases fit TRBD1. The V gene end was trimmed by 5 bases and the J gene end by 10 bases; junction bases not matched to a gene: 7. CDR1 is LGHNT, CDR2 FRNRAP, per germline. The CDR3 consists of 14 residues. The CDR3 here is CASGAGQGRSPLHF. The CDR3 DNA reads as TGTGCTAGTGGTGCAGGACAGGGTCGCTCACCCCTCCACTTT.

The genes are TRBV12-5 and TRBJ2-1, with D hard to call. CDR1 and CDR2 (germline): LGHNT, FRNRAP. This CDR3 has 11 residues. Trimming stripped 3 bases from V and 8 bases from J, with 5 bases between. The DNA for the CDR3 is TGTGCTAGTGGTTTAACGGATGAGCAGTTCTTC. It codes for CASGLTDEQFF. The entire variable domain, with the rest obtained from reference TRBV12-5 and TRBJ2-1, is as follows: DARVTQTPRHKVTEMGQEVTMRCQPILGHNTVFWYRQTMMQGLELLAYFRNRAPLDDSGMPKDRFSAEMPDATLATLKIQPSEPRDSAVYFCASGLTDEQFFGPGTRLTVL.

This chain connects TRBV5-4 to TRBJ1-6; 7 nucleotides line up with TRBD1. There are 16 residues in the CDR3. Germline V CDR1 and CDR2: SGHNT, YYREEE (reference sequence). The V segment lost 4 bases and the J segment 0 bases; nucleotides outside the gene matches: 4. For the CDR3, the DNA is TGTGCCAGCAGCCCAGGGGGAAGCTCCTATAATTCACCCCTCCACTTT. It yields the protein CASSPGGSSYNSPLHF.

This clone was picked up one time. This CDR3 is CAWSERSHTDTQYF. The DNA of the CDR3 is TGTGCCTGGAGTGAACGGAGTCACACAGATACGCAGTATTTT. This rearrangement joins TRBV30 to TRBJ2-3; D unclear. V lost 1 base and J 2 bases, leaving 10 bases between the germline ends. In germline, CDR1 is GTSNPN, CDR2 SVGIG (reference sequence). The CDR3 runs 14 residues.